The clone carrying this T cell receptor beta chain has just one count. No antigen is known for it. Blood draws occurred at baseline, cycle 4 day 1, and cycle 7 day 1. The data originate from a study of OX40 agonist ivuxolimab in advanced cancers. The CDR3 has 15 amino acids. V was shortened by 0 bases and J by 5 bases, with 11 bases between the two germline ends. CDR1 and CDR2 from the germline V gene are SGHTS and YDEGEE. Study-wide results and caveats: Researchers did not establish what antigens the expanded peripheral T cells target. Expanded clones were, on average, more numerous among CD8+ T cells than CD4+.

Assay: immunoSEQ multiplex PCR; the TCRdb copy retains only in-frame clones and omits some. Altogether 60,000 to 70,000 clones are present, around 86% being singletons, with the ten largest covering approximately 0.38%. Here the sequenced sample was CD4+ or CD8+ T cells sorted from blood, taken in a trial of the OX40 agonist ivuxolimab. The source is an adult with an advanced solid tumor such as melanoma, head and neck, liver or kidney cancer. This chain connects TRBV5-8 to TRBJ1-4; D perhaps matches TRBD1 (6 bases). CDR3 protein: CASSLEGGRNEKLFF. The CDR3 region has the DNA TGTGCCAGCAGCTTGGAGGGGGGCAGGAATGAAAAACTGTTTTTT.